These 25 T cell receptor beta chains came from one sample sequenced in a study of T cell repertoires in cytomegalovirus infection. TCRdb independently ran MiXCR on the reads; one entry per CDR3 protein. The sample consists of 300,000 to 450,000 distinct CDR3 sequences, 15% to 20% of them appearing once. Sequencing was carried out using PBMCs. The source of these receptors is a human donor in good health (CMV status not recorded). Some clones in this sample may be carry-over from other donors' samples.

This clonotype has a handful of counts. The genes are TRBV29-1 and TRBJ2-2; D is uncertain. The CDR3 totals 14 residues. Germline CDR1 SQVTM, CDR2 ANQGSEA. Trimming pared 0 bases from V and 5 bases from J, leaving 10 bases between. The CDR3 loop is CSVEEGSYTGELFF. The CDR3 nucleotides read TGCAGCGTTGAAGAGGGATCGTATACCGGGGAGCTGTTTTTT.

The J gene is TRBJ1-5, the V gene TRBV20-1; tentatively, D is TRBD1 (5 bases). Trimming removed 3 bases at V and 0 bases at J, with 9 bases between. The CDR3 has 14 amino acids. CDR1 and CDR2 (germline): DFQATT, SNEGSKA (reference sequence). CDR3 nucleotides: TGCAGTGCTAGGGACATCTATAGCAATCAGCCCCAGCATTTT. Its protein is CSARDIYSNQPQHF.

The rearrangement joins TRBV20-1 to TRBJ2-7, with a possible D match to TRBD2 (7 bases). V gave up 6 bases and J gave up 5 bases, with 17 bases separating them. The CDR3 is 13 residues long. CDR1 and CDR2 from the germline V gene are DFQATT and SNEGSKA (reference sequence). The CDR3: CSALYGGPDEQYF. CDR3 sequence (DNA): TGCAGTGCCCTGTACGGGGGGCCCGACGAGCAGTACTTC.

The rearrangement uses TRBV20-1 and TRBJ2-5; the D call may be TRBD1 or TRBD2 (5 bases each). The V gene lost 6 bases and the J gene lost 1 base, with 9 bases spanning the gap. Germline CDR1 is DFQATT and CDR2 is SNEGSKA (reference sequence). The CDR3 contains 12 residues. Written as DNA, the CDR3 is TGCAGTGCAACCGGGACCCAAGAGACCCAGTACTTC. Residues: CSATGTQETQYF.

This clonotype was seen many times. This rearrangement joins TRBV7-2 to TRBJ1-1; a weak D match, TRBD1 (5 bases). The CDR3 has 14 amino acids. Germline V gives CDR1 SGHTA, CDR2 FQGNSA. Trimming removed 1 base from V and 5 bases from J, with 11 bases in between. The CDR3: CASSLVGRETEAFF. CDR3 DNA sequence: TGTGCCAGCAGCTTAGTGGGCAGGGAGACTGAAGCTTTCTTT.

This sequence joins TRBV3-1 and TRBJ2-1; D gene ambiguous. Germline assignment: CDR1 LGHDT and CDR2 YNNKEL (reference sequence). This CDR3 contains 12 residues. Trimming left V 1 base short and J 9 bases short, with 7 bases between. The chain's CDR3 is CASSQVRFEQFF. The CDR3 DNA reads as TGTGCCAGCAGCCAAGTCAGATTTGAGCAGTTCTTC.

This clonotype has ten or more counts. The DNA for the CDR3 is TGTGCCAGCAGCAAAACCGGTGAGCCTAGCGGCCCCTCCTACAATGAGCAGTTCTTC. Translated, it gives CASSKTGEPSGPSYNEQFF. The chain couples TRBV7-6 to TRBJ2-1; 7 bases agree with TRBD2. The J segment lost 0 bases and the V segment lost 5 bases, leaving 16 bases of the junction unmatched. Germline V gives CDR1 SGHVS, CDR2 FNYEAQ. The CDR3 sequence is 19 residues long.

At least ten counts were recorded for this clonotype. The chain carries TRBV7-2 and TRBJ2-3, with D unclear. The CDR3 sequence is 14 residues long. V lost 1 base and J 1 base, leaving 6 bases between the germline ends. CDR1 is SGHTA, CDR2 FQGNSA, per germline. The CDR3 is CASSLDVGTDTQYF. Here the CDR3 DNA reads TGTGCCAGCAGCTTAGACGTCGGCACAGATACGCAGTATTTT.

The CDR3 loop is CASSLGTANEKLFF. DNA of the CDR3: TGTGCCAGCTCACTCGGGACAGCTAATGAAAAACTGTTTTTT. The rearrangement links TRBV18 to TRBJ1-4; 7 positions agree with TRBD1. Germline V gene lookup returns CDR1 KGHSH and CDR2 LQKENI. With V trimmed by 4 bases and J by 3 bases, 2 bases remained unmatched. The CDR3 runs 14 residues.

The chain employs TRBV7-8 and TRBJ1-1; 7 bases line up with TRBD1. The germline CDR1 and CDR2 sequences are SGHVS and FQNEAQ. V trimming: 5 bases; J trimming: 0 bases; junction bases outside the gene matches: 9. The length of the CDR3 is 16 residues. CDR3 nucleotides: TGTGCCAGCAGCCCATCCAGGGGGTCCCTGAACACTGAAGCTTTCTTT. Translated: CASSPSRGSLNTEAFF.

This clonotype was found many times. The V call is TRBV7-2, the J call TRBJ2-5; D is unresolved. The CDR3 is 13 residues long. CDR1 SGHTA and CDR2 FQGNSA come from the germline V gene. Trimming took 3 bases from V and 5 from J, leaving 10 bases between them. The CDR3 DNA follows: TGTGCCAGCAGCTTGGGCACAACGGAGACCCAGTACTTC. Residues: CASSLGTTETQYF.

This clonotype was counted a single time. The gene calls are TRBV2 and TRBJ1-5; D unresolved. The CDR3 loop spans 13 amino acids. Germline CDR1 and CDR2: SNHLY and FYNNEI. The V end lost 6 bases, the J end lost 6 bases, and 12 bases lay between the germline ends. CDR3 region: CASRPTGGQPQHF. The CDR3 bases are TGTGCCAGCAGACCGACCGGTGGTCAGCCCCAGCATTTT.

The gene calls are TRBV7-6 and TRBJ1-2, with D hard to call. The CDR3 length is 12 residues. V lost 2 bases and J 7 bases, leaving 8 bases between the germline ends. Germline V gene lookup returns CDR1 SGHVS and CDR2 FNYEAQ. The CDR3 sequence: CASSLINGGYTF. Here the CDR3 DNA reads TGTGCCAGCAGCTTAATTAATGGTGGCTACACCTTC.

This clonotype was seen ten or more times. The chain combines TRBV7-2 with TRBJ1-2, with D unclear. In germline, CDR1 is SGHTA, CDR2 FQGNSA. V lost 2 bases and J lost 2, with 9 bases in between. The CDR3 sequence is 14 residues long. In nucleotides, the CDR3 is TGTGCCAGCAGCTTAAGTTCACAAAACTATGGCTACACCTTC. This gives the protein CASSLSSQNYGYTF.

This clonotype has just a few counts. This chain uses TRBV5-8 with TRBJ2-6; D not resolved. In germline, CDR1 is SGHTS, CDR2 YDEGEE. V shed 0 bases and J shed 0 bases, with 10 bases lying between them. There are 17 residues in the CDR3. In DNA form, the CDR3 reads TGTGCCAGCAGCTTGGGGCAGGCCGTCTCTGGGGCCAACGTCCTGACTTTC. Amino acids: CASSLGQAVSGANVLTF.

This clonotype was recorded many times. The chain has TRBV7-2 and TRBJ2-7, with 7 positions matching TRBD1. Trimming at V came to 0 bases and at J to 2 bases, leaving 1 base not matched to a gene. The CDR3 consists of 14 residues. The V gene's germline CDR1 is SGHTA and CDR2 FQGNSA. Here the CDR3 DNA reads TGTGCCAGCAGCTTAGCCGGACAGGCCTACGAGCAGTACTTC. This encodes CASSLAGQAYEQYF.

This clonotype was picked up many times. This chain connects TRBV7-9 to TRBJ1-1, with a tentative D call TRBD1 (5 bases). Between the trimmed V and J ends, which lost 5 bases and 0 bases, there was a span of 19 bases. The germline CDR1 and CDR2 sequences are SEHNR and FQNEAQ (reference sequence). The CDR3 runs 17 residues. The chain's CDR3 is CASSNRDLGIMNTEAFF. The CDR3 bases are TGTGCCAGCAGCAACCGGGACTTGGGGATCATGAACACTGAAGCTTTCTTT.

This clonotype has at least ten counts. The chain joins TRBV7-2 to TRBJ2-5, with 7 positions matching TRBD1. V lost 2 bases and J lost 7; bases outside the gene matches: 4. CDR1 and CDR2 (germline): SGHTA, FQGNSA. This CDR3 region has 13 residues. The CDR3: CASSLRQGWTQYF. CDR3 coding DNA: TGTGCCAGCAGCTTAAGACAGGGATGGACCCAGTACTTC.

This clonotype occurred a few times. V is TRBV19 and J is TRBJ1-1; D gene uncertain. Germline V CDR1 and CDR2: LNHDA, SQIVND (reference sequence). Trimming left V 4 bases short and J 1 base short, with 7 bases between. This CDR3 has 13 amino acids. Here the CDR3 reads CASSNQENTEAFF. DNA of the CDR3: TGTGCCAGTAGTAACCAGGAGAACACTGAAGCTTTCTTT. Full variable domain (outside the CDR3, taken from reference TRBV19 and TRBJ1-1): DGGITQSPKYLFRKEGQNVTLSCEQNLNHDAMYWYRQDPGQGLRLIYYSQIVNDFQKGDIAEGYSVSREKKESFPLTVTSAQKNPTAFYLCASSNQENTEAFFGQGTRLTVV.

At least ten counts were recorded for this clonotype. J is TRBJ1-2 and V is TRBV7-8; D gene ambiguous. Per germline, CDR1 SGHVS and CDR2 FQNEAQ. The length of the CDR3 is 14 residues. V lost 4 bases to trimming and J lost 4 bases, with 13 bases between them. CDR3 sequence reads: CASSSTTWAYGYTF. Written as DNA, the CDR3 is TGTGCCAGCAGCTCTACCACCTGGGCCTATGGCTACACCTTC.

The genes are TRBV7-2 and TRBJ2-2; TRBD2 matches at 7 bases. CDR1 and CDR2 (germline): SGHTA, FQGNSA. The CDR3 totals 17 residues. With V trimmed by 2 bases and J by 7 bases, 13 bases remained unmatched. As DNA, the CDR3 is TGTGCCAGCAGCTTAAGGACCGGACTAGTGAGTGTCGGGGAGCTGTTTTTT. Protein product: CASSLRTGLVSVGELFF.

This clonotype was recorded at least ten times. V gene TRBV4-1 combines with J gene TRBJ1-4; D might be TRBD1 (5 bases). Germline CDR1 reads MGHRA; CDR2 reads YSYEKL. The CDR3 is 15 amino acids. Trimming removed 4 bases from V and 8 bases from J, with 17 bases in between. The CDR3 sequence: CASSPPVQGGEKLFF. DNA of the CDR3: TGCGCCAGCAGCCCGCCTGTCCAGGGTGGGGAAAAACTGTTTTTT.

The J gene is TRBJ2-3, the V gene TRBV7-7, with a weak D call TRBD2 (6 bases). The V and J ends lost 5 bases and 5 bases respectively, with 11 bases between them. Germline lookup yields CDR1 SSHAT and CDR2 FNYEAQ (reference sequence). The CDR3 covers 13 residues. CDR3 residues: CASSSGGRDTQYF. CDR3 coding DNA: TGTGCCAGCAGCAGCGGAGGGAGAGATACGCAGTATTTT.

This clonotype was recorded at least ten times. The V and J genes are TRBV6-1 and TRBJ2-7; D might be TRBD2 (6 bases). Germline V gene sequence: CDR1 MNHNS, CDR2 SASEGT. The CDR3 runs to 15 residues. With 6 bases removed from V and 1 base from J, the gap between germline ends came to 16 bases. The CDR3: CASSRGQRASYEQYF. The CDR3 nucleotides read TGTGCCAGCAGCCGCGGGCAGCGGGCGTCCTACGAGCAGTACTTC.

The gene calls are TRBV7-4 and TRBJ1-1; weak D call: TRBD1 (6 bases). Germline-derived CDR1 and CDR2 are SGHVT and SQSDAQ. V was pared by 4 bases and J by 0 bases, with 15 bases between. The CDR3 spans 16 residues. CDR3 sequence: CASSSGRTVMNTEAFF. CDR3 nucleotide sequence: TGTGCCAGCAGCTCAGGTCGGACAGTAATGAACACTGAAGCTTTCTTT.